The clone carrying this T cell receptor beta chain was seen only a few times. From germline, CDR1 is LNHDA and CDR2 SQIVND (reference sequence). CDR3 size: 16 residues. V was clipped by 8 bases and J by 4 bases; unmatched bases: 13. This record belongs to a study of blood T cell repertoires in COVID-19. Study-level information: Some COVID-19 samples were acute and others convalescent; all came from the United States, Italy and Spain. Nucleic acid was either cDNA or gDNA, and it came from T cells, B-cell-depleted T cells, or PBMCs.

Original methodology: Estimates of nucleated cell counts were drawn from the amplification of reference gene primers. The data were produced by immunoSEQ multiplex PCR, yet TCRdb's version contains in-frame clones alone and is incomplete. V and J calls plus clone size are reproduced from that table; the DNA served to infer D and trimming. This table holds roughly 100,000 clones, 75% to 90% found once. Sequencing was done on a sample of peripheral blood. This receptor was identified in a man in his fifties with acute or convalescent COVID-19. The rearrangement links TRBV19 to TRBJ2-5; TRBD1 aligns across 10 bases. The CDR3 loop reads CASRLRGDRGGETQYF. CDR3 bases: TGTGCCAGTCGATTAAGGGGGGACAGGGGAGGAGAGACCCAGTACTTC.